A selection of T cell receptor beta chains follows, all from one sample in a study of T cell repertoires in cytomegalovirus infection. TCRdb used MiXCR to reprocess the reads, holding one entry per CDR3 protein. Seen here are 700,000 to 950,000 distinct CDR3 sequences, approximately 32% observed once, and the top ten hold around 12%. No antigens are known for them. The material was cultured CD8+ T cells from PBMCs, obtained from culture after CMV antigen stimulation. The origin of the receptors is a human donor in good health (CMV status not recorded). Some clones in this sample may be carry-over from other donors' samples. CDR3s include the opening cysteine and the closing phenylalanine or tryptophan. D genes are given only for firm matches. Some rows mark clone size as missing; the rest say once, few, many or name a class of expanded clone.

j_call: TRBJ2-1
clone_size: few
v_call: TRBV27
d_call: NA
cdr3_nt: TGTGCCAGCAGTTTGCGAGGGTCCCACAATGAGCAGTTCTTC
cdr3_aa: CASSLRGSHNEQFF

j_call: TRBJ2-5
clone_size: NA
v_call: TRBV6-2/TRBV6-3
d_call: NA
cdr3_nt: TGTGCCAGCAGTTACGGGCTGGGCCAGTACTTC
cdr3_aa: CASSYGLGQYF

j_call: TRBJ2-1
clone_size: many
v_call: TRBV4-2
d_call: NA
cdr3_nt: TGTGCCAGCAGCCAATGGGTTTTCGGTGAGCAGTTCTTC
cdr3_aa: CASSQWVFGEQFF

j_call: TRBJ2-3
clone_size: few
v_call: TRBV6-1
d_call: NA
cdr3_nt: TGTGCCAGCAGAGACGGGACATACTTCACAGATACGCAGTATTTT
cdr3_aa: CASRDGTYFTDTQYF

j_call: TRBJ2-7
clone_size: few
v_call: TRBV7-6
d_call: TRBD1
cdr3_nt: TGTGCCAGCAGCGAGGGACAGAACCCTCTAAAGGAGCAGTACTTC
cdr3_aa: CASSEGQNPLKEQYF

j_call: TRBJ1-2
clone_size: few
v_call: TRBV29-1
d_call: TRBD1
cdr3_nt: TGCAGCGTGGGGACAGGGGGCTTCCCCTATGGCTACACCTTC
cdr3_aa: CSVGTGGFPYGYTF

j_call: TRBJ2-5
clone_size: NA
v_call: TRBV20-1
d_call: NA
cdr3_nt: TGCAGCCATAAACCGGGGGACGGACCATTTCTGGAGACCCAGTACTTC
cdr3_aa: CSHKPGDGPFLETQYF

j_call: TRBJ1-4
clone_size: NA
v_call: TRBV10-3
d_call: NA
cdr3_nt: TGTGCCATCAGCGAGGAGGGGCCGATTAATGAAAAACTGTTTTTT
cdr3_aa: CAISEEGPINEKLFF

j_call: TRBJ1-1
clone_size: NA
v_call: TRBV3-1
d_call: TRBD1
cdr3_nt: TGTGCCAGCAGCCAGGGGTTGCTGACGGGACAGACGAACACTGAAGCTTTCTTT
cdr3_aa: CASSQGLLTGQTNTEAFF

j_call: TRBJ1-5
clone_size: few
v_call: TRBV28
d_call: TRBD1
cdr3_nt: TGTGCCAGCAGTTTCGACAGGGGGATGAGCAATCAGCCCCAGCATTTT
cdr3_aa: CASSFDRGMSNQPQHF

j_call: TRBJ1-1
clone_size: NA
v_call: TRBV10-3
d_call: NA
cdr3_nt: TGTGCCATCAGTGAGCGAGGGGGGAACACTGAAGCTTTCTTT
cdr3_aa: CAISERGGNTEAFF

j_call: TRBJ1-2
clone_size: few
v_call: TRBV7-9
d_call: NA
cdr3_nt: TGTGCCAGCATCCAAGCCCTGGGGGCAGAGGACTATGGCTACACCTTC
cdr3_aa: CASIQALGAEDYGYTF